This TCR beta chain is from a study of identifying expanded T cells in peripheral blood. General observations from the study: Variance in clone template counts between two-week samples significantly increased with total template count across all healthy donors. Over about two and four weeks, about 15 and 18 clones changed, versus 1.2 between replicates.

Sequencing was performed with immunoSEQ multiplex PCR; in TCRdb, only in-frame clones are kept and a portion is missing. The table has just under 65,000 clones, more than 70% seen once. As concerns this clone: Its antigen is as yet unknown.

CDR1 is SGHRS and CDR2 is YFSETQ in the germline V gene. The V and J ends lost 2 bases and 2 bases, in that order; junction bases with no gene match: 4. The CDR3 covers 17 residues. No infections or other immune events were documented during collection. The specimen sequenced was blood. The chain couples TRBV5-1 to TRBJ2-3, with TRBD2 matching over 14 bases. The sequence came from a person aged 18 to 70 in good health. CDR3 region: CASSFGLAGGHTDTQYF. CDR3 coding DNA: TGCGCCAGCAGCTTTGGACTAGCGGGGGGACACACAGATACGCAGTATTTT.